This is a list of T cell receptor beta chains from one sample in a study of OX40 agonist ivuxolimab in advanced cancers. Method: immunoSEQ multiplex PCR; TCRdb's copy keeps in-frame clones and lacks some. The table has 65,000 to 95,000 clones, over 85% seen once; the top ten hold around 5.1%. The sample was CD4+ or CD8+ T cells sorted from blood, taken in a trial of the OX40 agonist ivuxolimab. The receptors originated from an adult with an advanced solid tumor such as melanoma, head and neck, liver or kidney cancer. The CDR3 runs from the conserved cysteine through the conserved F or W. The order of the fields is D gene, clone size, J gene, V gene, CDR3 protein, CDR3 DNA. The D gene is left open where the match is weak. A clone size is listed for some rows: how often the clone was seen (once, few, many), or a class if it is expanded.

NA	NA	TRBJ1-5	TRBV18	CASSSKGGKGNQPQHF	TGTGCCAGCTCCTCTAAAGGGGGGAAGGGCAATCAGCCCCAGCATTTT
NA	NA	TRBJ2-7	TRBV20-1	CSANGVYEQYF	TGCAGTGCCAACGGTGTCTACGAGCAGTACTTC
NA	NA	TRBJ2-3	TRBV30	CARGRDSTDTQYF	TGTGCGCGGGGGCGGGACAGCACAGATACGCAGTATTTT
NA	once	TRBJ2-1	TRBV10-1	CASEGGHEQFF	TGCGCCAGCGAGGGGGGCCATGAGCAGTTCTTC
TRBD2	NA	TRBJ2-1	TRBV7-9	CASSLGGGQNNEQFF	TGTGCCAGCAGCTTAGGGGGAGGGCAGAACAATGAGCAGTTCTTC
NA	NA	TRBJ1-6	TRBV11-2	CASSLDRGIRSPLHF	TGTGCCAGCAGCTTAGATCGCGGGATCCGGTCACCCCTCCACTTT
TRBD1	NA	TRBJ1-4	TRBV7-2	CASSYLGQPNEKLFF	TGTGCCAGCAGCTACCTGGGACAGCCTAATGAAAAACTGTTTTTT
NA	NA	TRBJ2-5	TRBV7-3	CASSLERQETQYF	TGTGCCAGCAGCTTGGAGAGGCAAGAGACCCAGTACTTC
NA	NA	TRBJ1-5	TRBV27	CASSLFPIRSNQPQHF	TGTGCCAGCAGTTTATTCCCGATTCGTAGCAATCAGCCCCAGCATTTT
NA	NA	TRBJ2-1	TRBV29-1	CSVTRSAQSEQFF	TGCAGCGTAACTAGATCGGCGCAGAGTGAGCAGTTCTTC
TRBD1	NA	TRBJ2-2	TRBV4-3	CASSRYRGANTGELFF	TGCGCCAGCAGCCGTTACAGGGGCGCGAACACCGGGGAGCTGTTTTTT
NA	NA	TRBJ2-6	TRBV7-3	CASSGTVSGANVLTF	TGTGCCAGCAGTGGAACCGTCTCTGGGGCCAACGTCCTGACTTTC
NA	NA	TRBJ2-2	TRBV5-4	CASGNAQNPRELFF	TGTGCCAGCGGAAATGCCCAAAACCCCCGGGAGCTGTTTTTT
NA	NA	TRBJ2-5	TRBV5-1	CASSPGTKETQYF	TGCGCCAGCAGTCCGGGCACTAAAGAGACCCAGTACTTC
TRBD1	NA	TRBJ2-3	TRBV5-4	CASSLHPGGADTQYF	TGTGCCAGCAGCTTGCATCCAGGGGGCGCAGATACGCAGTATTTT
NA	NA	TRBJ1-2	TRBV4-3	CASSPGFNYGYTF	TGCGCCAGCAGCCCAGGATTTAACTATGGCTACACCTTC
TRBD2	once	TRBJ2-2	TRBV18	CASSSGMAGGPTGELFF	TGTGCCAGCTCAAGCGGCATGGCGGGAGGGCCCACCGGGGAGCTGTTTTTT
NA	NA	TRBJ2-1	TRBV27	CASSPRTPRYNEQFF	TGTGCCAGCAGTCCGAGGACGCCGAGATACAATGAGCAGTTCTTC
NA	NA	TRBJ2-3	TRBV7-2	CASSLIQIGQYF	TGTGCCAGCAGCTTAATACAGATAGGGCAGTATTTT
NA	NA	TRBJ2-5	TRBV7-3	CASSLTNQETQYF	TGTGCCAGCAGCTTAACTAACCAAGAGACCCAGTACTTC
NA	NA	TRBJ1-2	TRBV18	CASSLERVGTF	TGTGCCAGCTCACTGGAGAGGGTGGGCACCTTC
NA	NA	TRBJ1-3	TRBV4-3	CASSQGALSGNTIYF	TGCGCCAGCAGCCAGGGGGCCCTCTCTGGAAACACCATATATTTT
NA	NA	TRBJ2-7	TRBV6-5	CASSSKGKGYEQYF	TGTGCCAGCAGTTCAAAGGGAAAAGGCTACGAGCAGTACTTC
NA	NA	TRBJ1-5	TRBV28	CASSLGRGIRNQPQHF	TGTGCCAGCAGTTTAGGGAGAGGAATTCGCAATCAGCCCCAGCATTTT
TRBD1	once	TRBJ2-4	TRBV28	CASSSRTGGIDIQYF	TGTGCCAGCAGTTCCCGGACAGGGGGCATTGACATTCAGTACTTC
NA	NA	TRBJ2-7	TRBV5-1	CASSNGYEQYF	TGCGCCAGCAGCAACGGCTACGAGCAGTACTTC
NA	NA	TRBJ2-7	TRBV2	CASSEGYEQYF	TGTGCCAGCAGTGAAGGCTACGAGCAGTACTTC
NA	NA	TRBJ1-5	TRBV27	CASSLEGIQPQHF	TGTGCCAGCAGTTTGGAAGGGATCCAGCCCCAGCATTTT
TRBD1	NA	TRBJ2-2	TRBV19	CASSRFRGRTGELFF	TGTGCCAGTAGTCGGTTCAGGGGGCGCACCGGGGAGCTGTTTTTT
NA	NA	TRBJ2-1	TRBV5-1	CASSLVAGGIYNEQFF	TGCGCCAGCAGCTTGGTTGCTGGGGGCATCTATAATGAGCAGTTCTTC
TRBD2	once	TRBJ2-7	TRBV6-1	CASSETRLAGVSGEQYF	TGTGCCAGCAGTGAAACCAGGCTAGCGGGAGTCTCCGGCGAGCAGTACTTC
NA	NA	TRBJ2-5	TRBV7-2	CASSRDTAKVQTQYF	TGTGCCAGCAGCCGTGACACAGCGAAGGTCCAGACCCAGTACTTC
NA	NA	TRBJ1-5	TRBV11-2	CASSLDGGGNQPQHF	TGTGCCAGCAGCTTAGATGGGGGTGGCAATCAGCCCCAGCATTTT
NA	NA	TRBJ1-1	TRBV5-1	CASREGDTEAFF	TGCGCCAGCAGAGAGGGCGACACTGAAGCTTTCTTT
NA	NA	TRBJ1-1	TRBV6-5	CASSGDLVGTEAFF	TGTGCCAGCAGTGGGGACCTTGTCGGTACTGAAGCTTTCTTT
NA	NA	TRBJ2-7	TRBV25-1	CASSGNKYEQYF	TGTGCCAGCAGTGGGAATAAGTACGAGCAGTACTTC
NA	NA	TRBJ2-7	TRBV27	CASSLVGPRYEQYF	TGTGCCAGCAGTTTAGTGGGACCACGCTACGAGCAGTACTTC
NA	NA	TRBJ1-5	TRBV27	CASSLSGRNQPQHF	TGTGCCAGCAGTTTATCGGGCAGAAATCAGCCCCAGCATTTT
NA	NA	TRBJ2-2	TRBV7-9	CASAPPVNTGELFF	TGTGCCAGCGCCCCCCCTGTGAACACCGGGGAGCTGTTTTTT
NA	once	TRBJ1-2	TRBV28	CASSEPDNHGYTF	TGTGCCAGCAGCGAACCCGACAACCATGGCTACACCTTC
TRBD2	NA	TRBJ2-3	TRBV4-1	CASSPLAGGLDTQYF	TGCGCCAGCAGCCCGCTAGCGGGAGGCCTAGATACGCAGTATTTT
TRBD1	NA	TRBJ1-4	TRBV7-9	CASSLDRGGEKLFF	TGTGCCAGCAGCTTAGACAGGGGAGGTGAAAAACTGTTTTTT
TRBD1	once	TRBJ1-2	TRBV7-6	CASSLGGQNGYTF	TGTGCCAGCAGCTTAGGGGGACAGAATGGCTACACCTTC
NA	NA	TRBJ2-3	TRBV29-1	CSVLLQNTQYF	TGCAGCGTTTTGCTGCAGAATACGCAGTATTTT
TRBD1	few	TRBJ1-2	TRBV7-9	CASSLARGQGFNYGYTF	TGTGCCAGCAGCTTAGCGAGGGGACAGGGCTTTAACTATGGCTACACCTTC
TRBD1	once	TRBJ2-3	TRBV7-3	CASSWDSSDTQYF	TGTGCCAGCAGCTGGGACAGCTCAGATACGCAGTATTTT
NA	NA	TRBJ2-3	TRBV23-1	CATSTDTQYF	TGCGCCACCAGCACAGATACGCAGTATTTT
NA	NA	TRBJ1-2	TRBV30	CAWIPPSTPDYGYTF	TGTGCCTGGATCCCCCCGTCGACTCCGGACTATGGCTACACCTTC
TRBD2	NA	TRBJ2-7	TRBV30	CAWSKTSVYEQYF	TGTGCCTGGAGTAAGACTAGCGTATACGAGCAGTACTTC
NA	NA	TRBJ1-2	TRBV10-3	CAITPSGDYGYTF	TGTGCCATCACTCCGAGCGGAGACTATGGCTACACCTTC
NA	NA	TRBJ1-3	TRBV7-8	CASSLGRNTIYF	TGTGCCAGCAGCTTGGGTAGAAACACCATATATTTT
TRBD2	NA	TRBJ2-7	TRBV7-6	CASSFRLAGAEQYF	TGTGCCAGCAGCTTCCGACTAGCGGGAGCGGAGCAGTACTTC
NA	NA	TRBJ2-7	TRBV7-2	CASSLDRLIQYF	TGTGCCAGCAGCTTAGATCGGCTCATACAGTACTTC
NA	NA	TRBJ1-1	TRBV4-3	CASSQSLNTEAFF	TGCGCCAGCAGCCAAAGCCTGAACACTGAAGCTTTCTTT
TRBD2	NA	TRBJ2-1	TRBV10-2	CASSELRLAVNEQFF	TGCGCCAGCAGTGAGTTGAGACTAGCGGTAAATGAGCAGTTCTTC
TRBD2	NA	TRBJ2-1	TRBV6-5	CASSYTSGRWNEQFF	TGTGCCAGCAGTTACACTAGCGGGAGATGGAATGAGCAGTTCTTC